The rows below give T cell receptor beta chains drawn from one sample of a study of cytomegalovirus exposure and HLA in healthy donors. Profiling relied on immunoSEQ multiplex PCR, and the TCRdb table lists in-frame clones only, not all of them. There are about 190,000 clones in the sample; 80% occur only once, and 6.3% lies in the top ten. What was sequenced was PBMCs. Receptors originate from a middle-aged man in good health and CMV-seropositive. CDR3s include the opening cysteine and the closing phenylalanine or tryptophan. A D gene is named only where the DNA matches it firmly. A row's size may be missing; if present it is once, few, many or a size class.

CDR3 DNA: TGTGCCAGCAGTTTGGACAGCGAAGAGACCCAGTACTTC
CDR3 protein: CASSLDSEETQYF
clone size: once
D gene: .
V gene: TRBV6-5
J gene: TRBJ2-5

CDR3 DNA: TGTGCCAGCAGTTACCCGCGAGATACGCAGTATTTT
CDR3 protein: CASSYPRDTQYF
clone size: .
D gene: .
V gene: TRBV6-6
J gene: TRBJ2-3

CDR3 DNA: TGTGCCAGCAGCAAACGGACAGGGAACACTGAAGCTTTCTTT
CDR3 protein: CASSKRTGNTEAFF
clone size: .
D gene: TRBD1
V gene: TRBV7-6
J gene: TRBJ1-1

CDR3 DNA: TGTGCCAGCAGCCAAGCCCGGACAGGGGGAAATGGGGGCTACACCTTC
CDR3 protein: CASSQARTGGNGGYTF
clone size: few
D gene: TRBD1
V gene: TRBV14
J gene: TRBJ1-2

CDR3 DNA: TGTGCCAGCAGCCCACCGGTGTTTCAGCAGGGGAAGTACCTCGCTCACGAGCAGTACTTC
CDR3 protein: CASSPPVFQQGKYLAHEQYF
clone size: .
D gene: .
V gene: TRBV21-1
J gene: TRBJ2-7

CDR3 DNA: TGCGCCAGCAGCTTGGCCGGGACTAGCGGGTTCTTCTCCTACGAGCAGTACTTC
CDR3 protein: CASSLAGTSGFFSYEQYF
clone size: .
D gene: TRBD2
V gene: TRBV5-1
J gene: TRBJ2-7

CDR3 DNA: TGTGCCAGCAGCGTTGTCGATCGGGGGGACGAGCAGTACTTC
CDR3 protein: CASSVVDRGDEQYF
clone size: .
D gene: TRBD2
V gene: TRBV9
J gene: TRBJ2-7

CDR3 DNA: TGTGCCAGCAGCTCGGACAGGGGGTTCAGCACCGGGGAGCTGTTTTTT
CDR3 protein: CASSSDRGFSTGELFF
clone size: .
D gene: TRBD1
V gene: TRBV11-2
J gene: TRBJ2-2

CDR3 DNA: TGTGCCAGCAGCTCATTAGGGGGTCCTAATTCACCCCTCCACTTT
CDR3 protein: CASSSLGGPNSPLHF
clone size: .
D gene: .
V gene: TRBV5-4
J gene: TRBJ1-6

CDR3 DNA: TGTGCCAGTAGGGACAGGGAGGTTTATGGCTACACCTTC
CDR3 protein: CASRDREVYGYTF
clone size: .
D gene: TRBD1
V gene: TRBV19
J gene: TRBJ1-2

CDR3 DNA: TGTGCCAGCAGTTCGTGGGGAGGGGGAAGAGATACGCAGTATTTT
CDR3 protein: CASSSWGGGRDTQYF
clone size: .
D gene: .
V gene: TRBV6-5
J gene: TRBJ2-3

CDR3 DNA: TGTGCCAGCAGCTTAGTTGCGGGAGGAGAGACCCAGTACTTC
CDR3 protein: CASSLVAGGETQYF
clone size: .
D gene: TRBD2
V gene: TRBV7-2
J gene: TRBJ2-5

CDR3 DNA: TGTGCCACCAGCAGATCTCTGGTTAGGGGTCAACAACAAAACATTCAGTACTTC
CDR3 protein: CATSRSLVRGQQQNIQYF
clone size: .
D gene: .
V gene: TRBV15
J gene: TRBJ2-4

CDR3 DNA: TGTGCCAGCAGCTTGGGCAGGGGGCGCTTCCCCGGGGAGCTGTTTTTT
CDR3 protein: CASSLGRGRFPGELFF
clone size: .
D gene: TRBD1
V gene: TRBV7-9
J gene: TRBJ2-2

CDR3 DNA: TGCGCCAGCAGCTCTTCGACAGGGGGCCCCGGCTACACCTTC
CDR3 protein: CASSSSTGGPGYTF
clone size: .
D gene: TRBD1
V gene: TRBV23-1
J gene: TRBJ1-2

CDR3 DNA: TGTGCCAGTAGTATCTCCAGGGGGACAGATACGCAGTATTTT
CDR3 protein: CASSISRGTDTQYF
clone size: few
D gene: TRBD1
V gene: TRBV19
J gene: TRBJ2-3

CDR3 DNA: TGTGCCAGCAGCCCCCCTTCGAACACCGGGGAGCTGTTTTTT
CDR3 protein: CASSPPSNTGELFF
clone size: .
D gene: .
V gene: TRBV9
J gene: TRBJ2-2

CDR3 DNA: TGTGCCAGCAGTACGACAGGGGGCTGGAGAGAGACCCAGTACTTC
CDR3 protein: CASSTTGGWRETQYF
clone size: .
D gene: TRBD1
V gene: TRBV6-5
J gene: TRBJ2-5

CDR3 DNA: TGTGCCAGCAGTTCACAGGGTACAGATGAAAAACTGTTTTTT
CDR3 protein: CASSSQGTDEKLFF
clone size: .
D gene: .
V gene: TRBV5-4
J gene: TRBJ1-4

CDR3 DNA: TGTGCCTGGAGTTCGCCAGGGCAAACCTCCTATAATTCACCCCTCCACTTT
CDR3 protein: CAWSSPGQTSYNSPLHF
clone size: once
D gene: .
V gene: TRBV30
J gene: TRBJ1-6

CDR3 DNA: TGTGCCAGCAGTGAAGATAGAGATTCACCCCTCCACTTT
CDR3 protein: CASSEDRDSPLHF
clone size: .
D gene: .
V gene: TRBV6-1
J gene: TRBJ1-6

CDR3 DNA: TGTGCCAGCTCACGAGGCAGGGAGGAAACTTTCTTT
CDR3 protein: CASSRGREETFF
clone size: medium-sized
D gene: .
V gene: TRBV18
J gene: TRBJ1-1

CDR3 DNA: TGCGCCAGCAGCGCCGGGACAGGGGTTACCTACGAGCAGTACTTC
CDR3 protein: CASSAGTGVTYEQYF
clone size: .
D gene: TRBD1
V gene: TRBV10-2
J gene: TRBJ2-7

CDR3 DNA: TGTGCCAGCAGCCCCGCCTGGGAGAGTGAGCAGTTCTTC
CDR3 protein: CASSPAWESEQFF
clone size: .
D gene: .
V gene: TRBV7-3
J gene: TRBJ2-1

CDR3 DNA: TGTGCCAGCAGTTTATCAGGGGGCGCGGGAGAATCGGTTTTT
CDR3 protein: CASSLSGGAGESVF
clone size: .
D gene: TRBD1
V gene: TRBV28
J gene: TRBJ1-4

CDR3 DNA: TGTGCCAGCAGCGTAGGTGGCGGACACTCCTACGAGCAGTACTTC
CDR3 protein: CASSVGGGHSYEQYF
clone size: .
D gene: .
V gene: TRBV9
J gene: TRBJ2-7

CDR3 DNA: TGTGCCAGCAGCTTAGTGGGAGTCGGGGGGACGAACACCGGGGAGCTGTTTTTT
CDR3 protein: CASSLVGVGGTNTGELFF
clone size: .
D gene: TRBD2
V gene: TRBV7-2
J gene: TRBJ2-2

CDR3 DNA: TGTGCCAGCAGCGTAGTTGCGGGGGTCACCGGGGAGCTGTTTTTT
CDR3 protein: CASSVVAGVTGELFF
clone size: .
D gene: TRBD2
V gene: TRBV9
J gene: TRBJ2-2

CDR3 DNA: TGCAGTGCCCTAGGCTCAGATACGCAGTATTTT
CDR3 protein: CSALGSDTQYF
clone size: few
D gene: .
V gene: TRBV20-1
J gene: TRBJ2-3

CDR3 DNA: TGCAGTGCTCTAGAAAAATACGAGCAGTACTTC
CDR3 protein: CSALEKYEQYF
clone size: .
D gene: .
V gene: TRBV20-1
J gene: TRBJ2-7

CDR3 DNA: TGTGCCAGCAGTTTGGGGGGTAGCAATCAGCCCCAGCATTTT
CDR3 protein: CASSLGGSNQPQHF
clone size: .
D gene: .
V gene: TRBV27
J gene: TRBJ1-5

CDR3 DNA: TGTGCCAGCTCCTTTCGGACAGACTCCTACGAGCAGTACTTC
CDR3 protein: CASSFRTDSYEQYF
clone size: .
D gene: .
V gene: TRBV18
J gene: TRBJ2-7

CDR3 DNA: TGTGCTAGTGGTTTGGTACGGAGCCCACTAGATTACAGTGAGCAGTTCTTC
CDR3 protein: CASGLVRSPLDYSEQFF
clone size: once
D gene: .
V gene: TRBV12-5
J gene: TRBJ2-1

CDR3 DNA: TGTGCCAGCAGTTTCGGTCGGGGGTACCAAGAGACCCAGTACTTC
CDR3 protein: CASSFGRGYQETQYF
clone size: .
D gene: .
V gene: TRBV28
J gene: TRBJ2-5

CDR3 DNA: TGTGCCAGCAGCTTAGAGAGGTCTGAAGCTTTCTTT
CDR3 protein: CASSLERSEAFF
clone size: once
D gene: .
V gene: TRBV7-8
J gene: TRBJ1-1

CDR3 DNA: TGTGCCAGCAGTTTAGGGCCTAATCAGCCCCAGCATTTT
CDR3 protein: CASSLGPNQPQHF
clone size: .
D gene: .
V gene: TRBV27
J gene: TRBJ1-5

CDR3 DNA: TGTGCTAGTGGCTTCAGGGCTTCCGGCGAAAAACTGTTTTTT
CDR3 protein: CASGFRASGEKLFF
clone size: .
D gene: .
V gene: TRBV12-5
J gene: TRBJ1-4

CDR3 DNA: TGCGCCAGCAGCTTGGGCTTAAGCAGGGCGGTGTACGAGCAGTACTTC
CDR3 protein: CASSLGLSRAVYEQYF
clone size: .
D gene: .
V gene: TRBV5-1
J gene: TRBJ2-7

CDR3 DNA: TGCAGCGTTGGCCTGAGCCGCACTGAAGCTTTCTTT
CDR3 protein: CSVGLSRTEAFF
clone size: .
D gene: .
V gene: TRBV29-1
J gene: TRBJ1-1

CDR3 DNA: TGTGCCAGCAGCCACGGCGGCACTGAAGCTTTCTTT
CDR3 protein: CASSHGGTEAFF
clone size: .
D gene: .
V gene: TRBV6-1
J gene: TRBJ1-1

CDR3 DNA: TGCGCCAGCAGCCAGAGCAGCGGCGCGGGGGAAAAACTGTTTTTT
CDR3 protein: CASSQSSGAGEKLFF
clone size: .
D gene: .
V gene: TRBV4-1
J gene: TRBJ1-4

CDR3 DNA: TGTGCCAGTACCGGGACAGGAGGGATCGGGGAGCTGTTTTTT
CDR3 protein: CASTGTGGIGELFF
clone size: once
D gene: TRBD1
V gene: TRBV14
J gene: TRBJ2-2

CDR3 DNA: TGCGCCAGCACCACGAAAACAGGGCCATGGGAGGAAAAACTGTTTTTT
CDR3 protein: CASTTKTGPWEEKLFF
clone size: .
D gene: .
V gene: TRBV10-1
J gene: TRBJ1-4

CDR3 DNA: TGTGCCATCAGTGACGGGGATTTTGGCTACACCTTC
CDR3 protein: CAISDGDFGYTF
clone size: .
D gene: .
V gene: TRBV10-3
J gene: TRBJ1-2

CDR3 DNA: TGTGCCAGCAGCTTAAGTTCGGGATCCTACAATGAGCAGTTCTTC
CDR3 protein: CASSLSSGSYNEQFF
clone size: .
D gene: .
V gene: TRBV13
J gene: TRBJ2-1

CDR3 DNA: TGTGCCAGCAGCATATCGACAGGGGTGGTGGAGCAGTTCTTC
CDR3 protein: CASSISTGVVEQFF
clone size: .
D gene: TRBD1
V gene: TRBV7-9
J gene: TRBJ2-1

CDR3 DNA: TGCGCCAGCAGCTTGTGGGGAGGCGACGCAGATACGCAGTATTTT
CDR3 protein: CASSLWGGDADTQYF
clone size: .
D gene: .
V gene: TRBV5-1
J gene: TRBJ2-3